Sequencing of this TCR beta chain was carried out in a study of T cells after posttransplantation cyclophosphamide. Findings of the study overall: After PTCy, TRB diversity resembled that of CNI/methotrexate controls.

The CDR3 has 14 amino acids. The germline V gene has CDR1 SGHTA and CDR2 FQGNSA. The V and J ends lost 2 bases and 6 bases, in that order; junction bases with no gene match: 5. TCRdb's table, derived via immunoSEQ multiplex PCR, lists solely in-frame clones and lacks some. This record lists 12,000 or so clones, none seen once only, and the top ten clones contain approximately 24%. There are many counts of this clone. The target antigen is unknown. Cyclophosphamide on days +3 and +4 followed busulfan-fludarabine conditioning and a marrow graft. This chain uses TRBV7-2 with TRBJ1-1; 8 bases map to TRBD1. Sequenced here: PBMCs, sampled after allogeneic stem cell transplant with posttransplant cyclophosphamide. The receptor's source is a female patient in her 40s who received an allogeneic stem cell transplant from a related donor, was CMV-positive, and had acute GVHD only. The graft donor may be the source of some T cells. CDR3: CASSLQGAPAEAFF. The DNA for the CDR3 is TGTGCCAGCAGCTTACAGGGGGCTCCGGCTGAAGCTTTCTTT.